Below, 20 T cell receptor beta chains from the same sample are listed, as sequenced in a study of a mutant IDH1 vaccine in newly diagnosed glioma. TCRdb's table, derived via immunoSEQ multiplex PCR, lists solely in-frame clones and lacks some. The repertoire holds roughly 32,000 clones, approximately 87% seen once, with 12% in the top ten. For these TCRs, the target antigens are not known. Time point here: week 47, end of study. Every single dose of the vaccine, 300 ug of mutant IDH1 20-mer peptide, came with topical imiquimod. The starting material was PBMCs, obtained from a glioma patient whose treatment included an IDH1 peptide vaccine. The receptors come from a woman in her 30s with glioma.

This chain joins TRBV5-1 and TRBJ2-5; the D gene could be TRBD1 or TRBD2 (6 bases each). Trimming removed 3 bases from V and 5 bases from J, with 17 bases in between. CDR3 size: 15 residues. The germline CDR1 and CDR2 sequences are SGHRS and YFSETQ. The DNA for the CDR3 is TGCGCCAGCAGCTCCCAACTGGGGGCGGGGGAGACCCAGTACTTC. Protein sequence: CASSSQLGAGETQYF. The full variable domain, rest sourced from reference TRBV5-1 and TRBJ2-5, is KAGVTQTPRYLIKTRGQQVTLSCSPISGHRSVSWYQQTPGQGLQFLFEYFSETQRNKGNFPGRFSGRQFSNSRSEMNVSTLELGDSALYLCASSSQLGAGETQYFGPGTRLLVL.

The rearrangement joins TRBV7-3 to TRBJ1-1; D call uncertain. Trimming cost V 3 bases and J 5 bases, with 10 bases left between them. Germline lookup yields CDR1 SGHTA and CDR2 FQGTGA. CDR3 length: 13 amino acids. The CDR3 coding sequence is TGTGCCAGCAGCTTCCGTGGCGGGACTGAAGCTTTCTTT. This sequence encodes CASSFRGGTEAFF.

The CDR3 region has the DNA TGTGCCAGTAGTAGGTCGGGACAGATAACCGGGGAGCTGTTTTTT. Its protein product is CASSRSGQITGELFF. The rearrangement links TRBV19 to TRBJ2-2; 7 bases align to TRBD1. V lost 4 bases to trimming and J lost 5 bases; unmatched junction nucleotides: 7. The CDR3 is 15 amino acids. Germline V lookup: CDR1 LNHDA, CDR2 SQIVND (reference sequence). Looking up the rest from reference TRBV19 and TRBJ2-2 gives the full variable domain: DGGITQSPKYLFRKEGQNVTLSCEQNLNHDAMYWYRQDPGQGLRLIYYSQIVNDFQKGDIAEGYSVSREKKESFPLTVTSAQKNPTAFYLCASSRSGQITGELFFGEGSRLTVL.

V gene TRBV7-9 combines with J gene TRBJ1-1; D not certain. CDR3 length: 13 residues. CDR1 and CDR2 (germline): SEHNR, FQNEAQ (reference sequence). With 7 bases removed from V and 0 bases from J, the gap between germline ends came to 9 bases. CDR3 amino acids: CASTLSLNTEAFF. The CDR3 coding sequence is TGTGCCAGCACCCTGTCATTGAACACTGAAGCTTTCTTT. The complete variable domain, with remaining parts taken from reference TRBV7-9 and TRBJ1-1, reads DTGVSQNPRHKITKRGQNVTFRCDPISEHNRLYWYRQTLGQGPEFLTYFQNEAQLEKSRLLSDRFSAERPKGSFSTLEIQRTEQGDSAMYLCASTLSLNTEAFFGQGTRLTVV.

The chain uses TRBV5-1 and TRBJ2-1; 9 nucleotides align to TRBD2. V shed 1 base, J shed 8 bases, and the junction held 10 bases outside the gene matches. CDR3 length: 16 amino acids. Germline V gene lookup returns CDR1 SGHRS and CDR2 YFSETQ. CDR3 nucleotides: TGCGCCAGCAGCTTGTCCGGGACTAGCTTTCGGGATGAGCAGTTCTTC. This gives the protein CASSLSGTSFRDEQFF.

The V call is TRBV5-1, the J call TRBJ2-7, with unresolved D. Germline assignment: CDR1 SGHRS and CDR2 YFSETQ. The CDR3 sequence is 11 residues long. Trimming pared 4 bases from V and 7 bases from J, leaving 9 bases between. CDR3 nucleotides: TGCGCCAGCAGCCCCTTGGGGGAGCAGTACTTC. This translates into CASSPLGEQYF.

The CDR3, as DNA: TGTGCCAGCTCACCAGGACAGAATTCACCCCTCCACTTT. Residues: CASSPGQNSPLHF. The chain has TRBV18 and TRBJ1-6, with a tentative D call TRBD1 (6 bases). Per germline, CDR1 KGHSH and CDR2 LQKENI. This CDR3 comprises 13 residues. V was shortened by 2 bases and J by 7 bases, with 6 bases between the two germline ends.

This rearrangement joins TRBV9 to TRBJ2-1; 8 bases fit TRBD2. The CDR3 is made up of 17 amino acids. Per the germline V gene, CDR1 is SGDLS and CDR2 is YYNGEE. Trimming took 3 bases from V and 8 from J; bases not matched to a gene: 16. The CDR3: CASSAPAGTRAGDEQFF. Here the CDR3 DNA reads TGTGCCAGCAGCGCCCCCGCCGGGACTAGGGCGGGGGATGAGCAGTTCTTC.

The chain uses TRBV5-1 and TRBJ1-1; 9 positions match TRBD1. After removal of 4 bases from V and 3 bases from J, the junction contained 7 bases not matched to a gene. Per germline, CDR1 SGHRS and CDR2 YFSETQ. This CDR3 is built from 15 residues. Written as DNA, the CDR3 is TGCGCCAGCAGCCGGGACAGGGAGTTCGACACTGAAGCTTTCTTT. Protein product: CASSRDREFDTEAFF.

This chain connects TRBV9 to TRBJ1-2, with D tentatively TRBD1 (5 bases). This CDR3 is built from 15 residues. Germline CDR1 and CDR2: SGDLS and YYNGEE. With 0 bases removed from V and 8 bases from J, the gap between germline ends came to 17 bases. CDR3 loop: CASSVGGDGGIGYTF. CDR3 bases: TGTGCCAGCAGCGTAGGAGGGGACGGGGGGATAGGCTACACCTTC.

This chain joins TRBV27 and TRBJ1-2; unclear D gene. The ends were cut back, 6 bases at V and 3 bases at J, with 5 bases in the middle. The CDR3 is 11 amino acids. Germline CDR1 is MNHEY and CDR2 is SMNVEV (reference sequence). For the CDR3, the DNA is TGTGCCAGCAGGACATACTATGGCTACACCTTC. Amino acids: CASRTYYGYTF.

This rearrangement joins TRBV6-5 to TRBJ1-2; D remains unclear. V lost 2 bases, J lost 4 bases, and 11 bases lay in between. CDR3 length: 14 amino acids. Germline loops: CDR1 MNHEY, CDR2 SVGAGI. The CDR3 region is CASSYAPQSYGYTF. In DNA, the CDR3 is TGTGCCAGCAGTTACGCCCCACAGAGCTATGGCTACACCTTC.

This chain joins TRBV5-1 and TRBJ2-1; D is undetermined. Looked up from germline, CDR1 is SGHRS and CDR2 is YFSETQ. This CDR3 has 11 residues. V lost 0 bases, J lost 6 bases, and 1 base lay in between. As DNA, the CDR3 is TGCGCCAGCAGCTTGGGCAATGAGCAGTTCTTC. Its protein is CASSLGNEQFF.

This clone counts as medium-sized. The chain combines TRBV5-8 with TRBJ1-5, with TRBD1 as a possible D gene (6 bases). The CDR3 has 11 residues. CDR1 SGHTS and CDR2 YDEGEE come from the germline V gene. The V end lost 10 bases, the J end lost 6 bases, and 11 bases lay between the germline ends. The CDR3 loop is CASGGAQPQHF. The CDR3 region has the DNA TGTGCCTCCGGGGGGGCTCAGCCCCAGCATTTT.

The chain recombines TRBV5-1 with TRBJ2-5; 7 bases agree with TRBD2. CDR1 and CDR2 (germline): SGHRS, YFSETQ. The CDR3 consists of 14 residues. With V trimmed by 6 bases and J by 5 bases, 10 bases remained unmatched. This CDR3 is CASISSAGGETQYF. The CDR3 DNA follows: TGCGCCAGCATATCCTCGGCCGGGGGGGAGACCCAGTACTTC. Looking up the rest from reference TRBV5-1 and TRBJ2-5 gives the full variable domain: KAGVTQTPRYLIKTRGQQVTLSCSPISGHRSVSWYQQTPGQGLQFLFEYFSETQRNKGNFPGRFSGRQFSNSRSEMNVSTLELGDSALYLCASISSAGGETQYFGPGTRLLVL.

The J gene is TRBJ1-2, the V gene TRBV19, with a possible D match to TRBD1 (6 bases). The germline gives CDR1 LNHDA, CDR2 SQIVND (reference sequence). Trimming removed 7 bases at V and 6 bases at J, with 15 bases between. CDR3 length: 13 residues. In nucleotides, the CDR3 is TGTGCCAGTATGCAGGGGCGTTACAATGGCTACACCTTC. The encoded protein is CASMQGRYNGYTF.

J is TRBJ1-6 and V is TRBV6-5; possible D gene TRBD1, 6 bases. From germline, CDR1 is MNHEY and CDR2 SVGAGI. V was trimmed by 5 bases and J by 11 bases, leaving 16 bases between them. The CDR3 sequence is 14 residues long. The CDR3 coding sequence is TGTGCCAGCAGTAAGGGACACGCATCGACACCCCTCCACTTT. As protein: CASSKGHASTPLHF.

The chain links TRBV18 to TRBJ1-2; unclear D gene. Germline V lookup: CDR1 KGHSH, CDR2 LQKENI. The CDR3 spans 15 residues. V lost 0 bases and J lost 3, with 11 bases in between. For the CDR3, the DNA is TGTGCCAGCTCACCACCCGTCAGTGTAGACTATGGCTACACCTTC. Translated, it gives CASSPPVSVDYGYTF.

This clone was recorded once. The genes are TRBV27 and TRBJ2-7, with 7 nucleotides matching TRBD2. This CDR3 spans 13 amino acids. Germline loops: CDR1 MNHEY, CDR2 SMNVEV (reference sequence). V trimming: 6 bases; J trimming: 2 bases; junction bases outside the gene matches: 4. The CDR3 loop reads CASRPTSAYEQYF. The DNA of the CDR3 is TGTGCCAGCAGGCCCACTAGCGCCTACGAGCAGTACTTC.

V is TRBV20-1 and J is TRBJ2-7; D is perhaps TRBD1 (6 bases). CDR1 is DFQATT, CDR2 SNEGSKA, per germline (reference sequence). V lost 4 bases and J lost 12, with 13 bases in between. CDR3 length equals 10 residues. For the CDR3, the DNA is TGCAGTGCTAATTACAGGGCCGTGTACTTC. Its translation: CSANYRAVYF.